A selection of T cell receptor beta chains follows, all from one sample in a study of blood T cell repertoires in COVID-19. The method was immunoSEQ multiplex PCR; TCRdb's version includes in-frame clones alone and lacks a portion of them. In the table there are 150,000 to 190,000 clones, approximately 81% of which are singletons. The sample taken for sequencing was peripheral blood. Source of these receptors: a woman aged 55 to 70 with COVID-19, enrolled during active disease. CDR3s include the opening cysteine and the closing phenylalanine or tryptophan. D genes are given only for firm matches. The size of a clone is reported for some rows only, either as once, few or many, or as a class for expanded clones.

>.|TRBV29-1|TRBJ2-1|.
CSVEGSGSGNEQFF
TGCAGCGTTGAAGGTAGCGGCAGTGGCAATGAGCAGTTCTTC
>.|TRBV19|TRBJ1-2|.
CASSIDPAGGYTF
TGTGCCAGTAGTATAGACCCGGCGGGGGGCTACACCTTC
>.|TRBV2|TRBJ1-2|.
CASTPYPVGVSGYTF
TGTGCCAGCACTCCTTACCCCGTGGGAGTTAGTGGCTACACCTTC
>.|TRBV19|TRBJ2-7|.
CASSTGWPIYEQYF
TGTGCCAGTAGTACGGGATGGCCCATCTACGAGCAGTACTTC
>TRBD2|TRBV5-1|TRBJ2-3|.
CASSLELAGGPLADTQYF
TGCGCCAGCAGCTTGGAACTAGCGGGAGGGCCATTGGCAGATACGCAGTATTTT
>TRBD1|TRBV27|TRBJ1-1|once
CASSRTGGWQAFF
TGTGCCAGCAGCCGGACAGGGGGTTGGCAAGCTTTCTTT
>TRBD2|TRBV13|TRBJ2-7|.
CASSLEPSGLSSYEQYF
TGTGCCAGCAGCTTAGAGCCTAGCGGGCTTAGCTCCTACGAGCAGTACTTC
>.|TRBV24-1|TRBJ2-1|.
CATSGQMNNEQFF
TGTGCCACCAGTGGGCAGATGAACAATGAGCAGTTCTTC
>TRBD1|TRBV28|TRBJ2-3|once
CASRRDRRTDTQYF
TGTGCCAGCCGCCGGGACAGACGCACAGATACGCAGTATTTT
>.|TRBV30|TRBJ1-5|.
CAWRSRGLGPQHF
TGTGCCTGGAGGTCGAGAGGATTAGGGCCCCAGCATTTT
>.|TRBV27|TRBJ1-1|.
CATIPLGRSDTEAFF
TGTGCCACCATACCCCTGGGGCGTTCGGACACTGAAGCTTTCTTT
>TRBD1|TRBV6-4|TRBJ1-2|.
CASSRGTGNGYTF
TGTGCCAGCAGCCGTGGGACAGGCAATGGCTACACCTTC
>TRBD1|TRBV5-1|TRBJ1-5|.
CASSPTGGINQPQHF
TGCGCCAGCAGCCCGACAGGGGGCATCAATCAGCCCCAGCATTTT
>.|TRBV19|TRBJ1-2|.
CASTIGGVGYTF
TGTGCCAGTACCATAGGAGGGGTTGGCTACACCTTC
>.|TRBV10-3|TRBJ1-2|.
CAISRDFNYGYTF
TGTGCCATCAGTAGGGACTTTAACTATGGCTACACCTTC
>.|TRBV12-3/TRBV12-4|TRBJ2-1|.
CASRGEGYQFF
TGTGCCAGCAGAGGGGAAGGATATCAGTTCTTC
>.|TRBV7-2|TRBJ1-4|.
CASSIYSTNEKLFF
TGTGCCAGCAGCATCTACTCAACTAATGAAAAACTGTTTTTT
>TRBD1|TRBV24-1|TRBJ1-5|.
CATSDGQGYSNQPQHF
TGTGCCACCAGTGATGGACAGGGCTATAGCAATCAGCCCCAGCATTTT
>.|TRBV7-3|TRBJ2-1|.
CASSSPPSEQFF
TGTGCCAGCAGCTCCCCCCCCTCTGAGCAGTTCTTC
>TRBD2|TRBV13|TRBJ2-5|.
CASSSGLAGRETQYF
TGTGCCAGCAGCTCGGGACTAGCGGGAAGAGAGACCCAGTACTTC
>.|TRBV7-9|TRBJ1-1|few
CASSLDRSLNTEAFF
TGTGCCAGCAGCTTAGACCGCAGTTTGAACACTGAAGCTTTCTTT
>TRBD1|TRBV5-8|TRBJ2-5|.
CASSLRQGETQYF
TGTGCCAGCAGCTTACGACAGGGGGAGACCCAGTACTTC
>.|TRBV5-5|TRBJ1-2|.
CASSLDRAPSGYTF
TGTGCCAGCAGCTTGGACAGGGCCCCATCGGGCTACACCTTC
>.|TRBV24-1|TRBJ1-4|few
CATSGGGATNEKLFF
TGTGCCACCTCGGGGGGAGGAGCAACTAATGAAAAACTGTTTTTT
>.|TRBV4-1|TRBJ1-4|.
CASSQDGAGPEKLFF
TGCGCCAGCAGCCAAGATGGGGCAGGGCCTGAAAAACTGTTTTTT
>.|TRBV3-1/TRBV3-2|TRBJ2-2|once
CASSRQGSDTGELFF
TGTGCCAGCAGCCGCCAGGGAAGTGACACCGGGGAGCTGTTTTTT
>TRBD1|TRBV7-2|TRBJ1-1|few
CASNRDRGGTEAFF
TGTGCCAGCAACCGCGACAGGGGCGGGACTGAAGCTTTCTTT
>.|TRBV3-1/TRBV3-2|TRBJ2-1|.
CASSQGPARYNEQFF
TGTGCCAGCAGCCAAGGGCCCGCTAGATACAATGAGCAGTTCTTC
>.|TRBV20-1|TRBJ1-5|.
CSASISFGLDQPQHF
TGCAGTGCTAGTATAAGCTTCGGGTTGGATCAGCCCCAGCATTTT
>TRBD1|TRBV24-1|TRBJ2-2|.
CATGGTGTRGELFF
TGTGCCACCGGGGGGACAGGAACAAGAGGGGAGCTGTTTTTT
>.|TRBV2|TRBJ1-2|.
CASRSQGGGYTF
TGTGCCAGCAGGTCCCAGGGCGGAGGCTACACCTTC
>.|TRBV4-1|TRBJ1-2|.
CASSLARGNYGYTF
TGCGCCAGCAGCCTAGCTCGCGGTAACTATGGCTACACCTTC
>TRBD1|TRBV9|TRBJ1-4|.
CASSPRTGTTNEKLFF
TGTGCCAGCAGCCCCCGGACAGGGACAACCAATGAAAAACTGTTTTTT
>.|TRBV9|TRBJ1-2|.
CASSVAAGANYGYTF
TGTGCCAGCAGCGTAGCTGCAGGGGCAAACTATGGCTACACCTTC
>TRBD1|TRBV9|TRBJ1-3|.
CASSHTGTGGSGNTIYF
TGTGCCAGCAGCCATACCGGGACAGGAGGCTCTGGAAACACCATATATTTT
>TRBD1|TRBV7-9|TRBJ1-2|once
CASSRDRGTYGYTF
TGTGCCAGCAGCCGGGACAGGGGGACCTATGGCTACACCTTC
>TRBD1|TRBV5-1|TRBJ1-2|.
CASSVPGTVYGYTF
TGCGCCAGCAGCGTACCCGGGACAGTCTATGGCTACACCTTC